The source of this T cell receptor (beta chain) is a study of identical twins. TCRdb passed the 5' RACE reads through MiXCR, listing each CDR3 protein once. The repertoire consists of about 490,000 distinct CDR3 sequences, with 13% to 15% occurring once and the leading ten covering roughly 0.46%. Trimming at V came to 5 bases and at J to 3 bases, leaving 8 bases not matched to a gene. The CDR3 is 15 residues long. These data were likewise used in another study, on yellow fever vaccine responses in identical twins. According to that study: Reports say the vaccine T cell response in twins looked partly convergent and partly personalized.

Sequences were obtained from CD4+ T cells sorted from blood. The TCR was taken from a woman between 18 and 29 years old in good health. The genes are TRBV12-3 or TRBV12-4 and TRBJ1-2, with TRBD1 identical over 8 bases. CDR3 in amino acids: CASSPRTGMDYGYTF. The CDR3 DNA reads TGTGCCAGCAGTCCTCGGACAGGGATGGACTATGGCTACACCTTC.